These 23 T cell receptor beta chains were sequenced from one sample in a study of blood T cell repertoires in COVID-19. Only in-frame clones appear in the TCRdb table, and some are missing; sequencing was by immunoSEQ multiplex PCR. In the table there are 240,000 or so clones, about four fifths of which are singletons. Sequencing was done on a sample of peripheral blood. Receptor source: a man younger than 40 who had recovered from COVID-19.

The rearrangement joins TRBV2 to TRBJ2-5, with D perhaps TRBD2 (5 bases). The CDR3 contains 14 residues. Trimming took 4 bases from V and 2 from J, leaving 11 bases between them. Germline CDR1 and CDR2: SNHLY and FYNNEI. CDR3 loop: CASSVRTFQETQYF. The CDR3, as DNA: TGTGCCAGCAGTGTTCGGACTTTTCAAGAGACCCAGTACTTC.

In this sample, this clone turned up once. J is TRBJ2-1 and V is TRBV11-1, with D tentatively TRBD2 (7 bases). The CDR3 contains 16 residues. V lost 1 base and J 4 bases, leaving 14 bases between the germline ends. Germline V CDR1 and CDR2: SGHAT, FQDESV (reference sequence). This CDR3 reads CASSLVGGGKYNEQFF. CDR3 in DNA: TGTGCCAGCAGCTTAGTGGGAGGGGGTAAATACAATGAGCAGTTCTTC.

The J gene is TRBJ2-5, the V gene TRBV7-3; 8 bases line up with TRBD2. CDR3 length: 15 residues. Germline V lookup: CDR1 SGHTA, CDR2 FQGTGA. The trim removed 1 base at V and 4 bases at J, leaving 5 bases unmatched. The CDR3, as DNA: TGTGCCAGCAGCTTAAGCGGGGGGCACATAGAGACCCAGTACTTC. Protein: CASSLSGGHIETQYF.

This clone was observed a handful of times. This sequence joins TRBV10-3 and TRBJ1-5; maybe TRBD1 (6 bases). V was cut by 4 bases and J by 7 bases, with 11 bases left in between. The CDR3 is made up of 13 amino acids. Germline CDR1 ENHRY, CDR2 SYGVKD. CDR3 sequence (DNA): TGTGCCATCAGTGGGCAGGGGAGCCAGCCCCAGCATTTT. This encodes CAISGQGSQPQHF.

The genes are TRBV18 and TRBJ1-2; TRBD1 might be the D (5 bases). Germline V gene data show CDR1 as KGHSH and CDR2 as LQKENI. This CDR3 has 13 residues. Trimming took off 3 bases at V and 6 bases at J, with 11 bases between the two ends. The CDR3 DNA sequence: TGTGCCAGCTCACCGGGGCTCGAACATGGCTACACCTTC. Translation gives CASSPGLEHGYTF.

This sequence joins TRBV7-2 and TRBJ1-4; a weak D match, TRBD1 (6 bases). CDR3 length: 15 residues. The V end was cut by 1 base, the J end by 0 bases, with 6 bases between. CDR1 and CDR2 from the germline V gene are SGHTA and FQGNSA. CDR3 amino acids: CASSLGTATNEKLFF. The CDR3 nucleotides read TGTGCCAGCAGCTTAGGGACAGCAACTAATGAAAAACTGTTTTTT.

The chain uses TRBV7-9 and TRBJ2-5; D may be TRBD2 (6 bases). The CDR3 extends over 12 amino acids. V was cut by 0 bases and J by 7 bases, with 6 bases left in between. Per the germline V gene, CDR1 is SEHNR and CDR2 is FQNEAQ (reference sequence). CDR3 coding DNA: TGTGCCAGCAGCTTAGCTAGCGGGACCCAGTACTTC. It translates to CASSLASGTQYF.

The chain has TRBV10-3 and TRBJ1-2, with TRBD1 matching over 10 bases. V trimming: 4 bases; J trimming: 3 bases; junction bases outside the gene matches: 11. CDR3 length: 17 residues. The germline V gene has CDR1 ENHRY and CDR2 SYGVKD. CDR3 loop: CAISGPYSGQGDYGYTF. The CDR3 bases are TGTGCCATCAGTGGACCATACTCCGGACAGGGGGACTATGGCTACACCTTC.

V usage is TRBV6-1 and J usage is TRBJ2-2, with TRBD1 matching 10 bases. This CDR3 comprises 16 residues. Germline V CDR1 and CDR2: MNHNS, SASEGT. Germline trimming cut 1 base from V and 4 bases from J; bases unmatched to any gene: 3. The CDR3 loop reads CASSEGTGGVTGELFF. The DNA of the CDR3 is TGTGCCAGCAGTGAAGGGACAGGGGGTGTCACCGGGGAGCTGTTTTTT.

The chain employs TRBV6-6 and TRBJ2-7, with D perhaps TRBD2 (6 bases). V was clipped by 6 bases and J by 2 bases, with 11 bases between them. Germline V gives CDR1 MNHNY, CDR2 SVGAGI (reference sequence). The CDR3 spans 13 residues. CDR3 amino acids: CASSRGVTYEQYV. Here the CDR3 DNA reads TGTGCCAGCAGCCGCGGGGTTACCTACGAGCAGTACGTC.

This sequence joins TRBV6-5 and TRBJ1-2; D is perhaps TRBD1 (6 bases). CDR3 size: 15 residues. From germline, CDR1 is MNHEY and CDR2 SVGAGI. V was trimmed by 0 bases and J by 5 bases, leaving 13 bases between them. The CDR3 nucleotides read TGTGCCAGCAGTTACTCACCGACAGGCCATTATGGCTACACCTTC. The encoded protein is CASSYSPTGHYGYTF.

The chain combines TRBV7-3 with TRBJ2-2; 10 bases are a match to TRBD1. The V gene's germline CDR1 is SGHTA and CDR2 FQGTGA. Losses at the gene ends were 3 bases for V and 4 bases for J; bases not matched to a gene: 11. The CDR3 spans 18 residues. CDR3: CASSFPPSGQGSTGELFF. CDR3 nucleotides: TGTGCCAGCAGCTTCCCACCCTCGGGACAGGGGTCCACCGGGGAGCTGTTTTTT.

The chain joins TRBV3-1 (or the pseudogene TRBV3-2) to TRBJ1-1; D is perhaps TRBD1 (5 bases). CDR1 is LGHDT, CDR2 YNNKEL, per germline (reference sequence). Deletions cut 5 bases from V and 3 bases from J, with 13 bases between. The CDR3 length is 14 residues. CDR3 in amino acids: CASSSVWGDTEAFF. CDR3 DNA: TGTGCCAGCAGCAGCGTGTGGGGGGACACTGAAGCTTTCTTT.

This sequence joins TRBV18 and TRBJ2-3; D is possibly TRBD2 (7 bases). The CDR3 spans 16 residues. Germline assignment: CDR1 KGHSH and CDR2 LQKENI. Deletions cut 5 bases from V and 4 bases from J, with 19 bases between. The CDR3 bases are TGTGCCAGCTCAACGGGGTCCGGGGGGCGCCCAGATACGCAGTATTTT. Amino acids: CASSTGSGGRPDTQYF.

The DNA for the CDR3 is TGTGCCAGTAGTATTGGGGACAGGGTCTACAATGAGCAGTTCTTC. Translated, it gives CASSIGDRVYNEQFF. J is TRBJ2-1 and V is TRBV19; 9 nucleotides align to TRBD1. V gave up 3 bases and J gave up 3 bases; unmatched junction bases: 3. The CDR3 sequence is 15 residues long. Germline CDR1 reads LNHDA; CDR2 reads SQIVND (reference sequence).

The J gene is TRBJ1-2, the V gene TRBV18; D gene uncertain. The CDR3 covers 14 residues. Germline assignment: CDR1 KGHSH and CDR2 LQKENI. V shed 3 bases and J shed 4 bases, with 12 bases lying between them. Here the CDR3 DNA reads TGTGCCAGCTCACCCTCCCGGGATGGCTATGGCTACACCTTC. It translates to CASSPSRDGYGYTF.

V usage is TRBV6-1 and J usage is TRBJ2-1; D might be TRBD2 (6 bases). From germline, CDR1 is MNHNS and CDR2 SASEGT. V lost 3 bases to trimming and J lost 0 bases, with 9 bases between them. The CDR3 is made up of 15 amino acids. CDR3 DNA sequence: TGTGCCAGCAGTGAGGGGAGGTACTCCTACAATGAGCAGTTCTTC. This codes for CASSEGRYSYNEQFF.

The chain links TRBV5-1 to TRBJ2-5, with a tentative D call TRBD1 (7 bases). The germline gives CDR1 SGHRS, CDR2 YFSETQ. This CDR3 has 15 amino acids. V was trimmed by 4 bases and J by 2 bases, leaving 15 bases between them. This chain's CDR3 is CASSRETGLQETQYF. CDR3 DNA: TGCGCCAGCAGCCGGGAGACAGGGCTACAAGAGACCCAGTACTTC.

This chain uses TRBV9 with TRBJ2-3; 9 bases agree with TRBD2. Losses at the gene ends were 4 bases for V and 2 bases for J; bases not matched to a gene: 8. This CDR3 comprises 16 residues. Germline V gene data show CDR1 as SGDLS and CDR2 as YYNGEE. The CDR3 loop is CASSPRLADPTDTQYF. The CDR3 nucleotides are TGTGCCAGCAGCCCCCGACTAGCGGACCCCACAGATACGCAGTATTTT.

The rearrangement uses TRBV3-1 (or the pseudogene TRBV3-2) and TRBJ2-6; D remains unclear. CDR1 and CDR2 (germline): LGHDT, YNNKEL (reference sequence). The V gene lost 10 bases and the J gene lost 0 bases, with 10 bases spanning the gap. This CDR3 spans 14 amino acids. This CDR3 is CATYGGSGANVLTF. In nucleotides, the CDR3 is TGTGCCACCTACGGCGGCTCTGGGGCCAACGTCCTGACTTTC.

The chain is built from TRBV5-5 and TRBJ1-2; 8 nucleotides line up with TRBD1. The CDR3 is 16 amino acids. V gave up 4 bases and J gave up 9 bases; unmatched junction bases: 17. Germline V gene lookup returns CDR1 SGHKS and CDR2 YYEKEE (reference sequence). In DNA, the CDR3 is TGTGCCAGCAGCGTTGACGCAGGGGGCAACATGATGAGCTACACCTTC. It translates to CASSVDAGGNMMSYTF. Together with reference TRBV5-5 and TRBJ1-2, the CDR3 gives the full variable domain: DAGVTQSPTHLIKTRGQQVTLRCSPISGHKSVSWYQQVLGQGPQFIFQYYEKEERGRGNFPDRFSARQFPNYSSELNVNALLLGDSALYLCASSVDAGGNMMSYTFGSGTRLTVV.

The V gene is TRBV3-1 (or the pseudogene TRBV3-2), the J gene TRBJ2-2; 7 bases line up with TRBD1. Trimming at V came to 9 bases and at J to 3 bases, leaving 7 bases not matched to a gene. This CDR3 comprises 14 residues. In germline, CDR1 is LGHDT, CDR2 YNNKEL (reference sequence). The CDR3 DNA reads TGTGCCAGTAGTCACAGGGGTGACACCGGGGAGCTGTTTTTT. It encodes CASSHRGDTGELFF.

J is TRBJ2-1 and V is TRBV7-8; TRBD1 is a possible D gene (6 bases). The CDR3 contains 13 residues. Germline values: CDR1 SGHVS, CDR2 FQNEAQ. V was trimmed by 4 bases and J by 11 bases, leaving 15 bases between them. The CDR3: CASSSNRENKQFF. The CDR3 DNA reads as TGTGCCAGCAGCTCTAACAGGGAAAATAAGCAGTTCTTC.